The rows below give T cell receptor beta chains drawn from one sample of a study of control samples from healthy donors and cancer patients. Sequencing was performed with immunoSEQ multiplex PCR; in TCRdb, only in-frame clones are kept and a portion is missing. The sample records 40,000 to 55,000 clones, more than 85% being singletons. Sequenced input: PBMCs. The receptors come from a woman aged 45-60 years with head and neck cancer. The conserved cysteine and the conserved F or W are not part of the CDR3 here.

v_gene	j_gene	CDR3aa
TRBV9	TRBJ2-7	ASSPWDMKTEQY
TRBV28	TRBJ2-1	ASSLYGGSYNEQF
TRBV2	TRBJ2-3	ASTVVGPDTQY
TRBV5-6	TRBJ2-7	ASSLATAGYEQY
TRBV27	TRBJ2-7	ASSFRGIYEQY
TRBV4-1	TRBJ1-2	ASSSTGGYT
TRBV2	TRBJ1-1	ASSDETHTEAF
TRBV6-6	TRBJ2-2	ASSSDLSGTGELF
TRBV30	TRBJ2-1	AWSSYGPSGEQF
TRBV7-2	TRBJ2-2	ASSSDRDRANTGELF
TRBV28	TRBJ1-1	ASSLYQNTEAF
TRBV7-2	TRBJ2-2	ASSLAGDTGELF
TRBV9	TRBJ1-2	ASSVGLPSNYGYT
TRBV6-1	TRBJ2-6	ASSEGGAGANVLT
TRBV7-6	TRBJ2-3	ASSLLGLAGGITDTQY
TRBV29-1	TRBJ2-3	SVVTSGAPDTQY
TRBV19	TRBJ1-1	ASSVVMNTEAF
TRBV18	TRBJ2-2	ASSSRLGADTGELF
TRBV4-1	TRBJ2-3	ASSQDIQGKDTQY
TRBV5-8	TRBJ2-7	ASRQGLFYEQY
TRBV9	TRBJ2-3	ASSVVDSTDTQY
TRBV28	TRBJ1-1	ASPGSGALNTEAF
TRBV3-1/TRBV3-2	TRBJ2-1	ASSLLSGGGSEQF
TRBV6-6	TRBJ1-6	ASSASEYNSPLH
TRBV30	TRBJ1-2	AWSPTRRDYGYT
TRBV5-6	TRBJ2-7	ASSLAFGLAGAGEQY
TRBV19	TRBJ1-5	ASSIGATGINQPQH
TRBV2	TRBJ2-1	ASSPPRERGPYNEQF
TRBV6-2/TRBV6-3	TRBJ2-3	ASSAAELSGTSISDTQY
TRBV28	TRBJ2-7	ASSSPGGAVNEQY
TRBV6-5	TRBJ1-2	ASTSPDRNYGYT
TRBV18	TRBJ2-6	ASSPLIQLGTRGSGANVLT
TRBV6-5	TRBJ2-2	ASSQGLTGELF
TRBV5-6	TRBJ2-7	ASSSTLDRNNYEQY
TRBV5-4	TRBJ2-2	ASSGDGIAGELF
TRBV29-1	TRBJ2-3	SAKAGSSTDTQY
TRBV7-9	TRBJ1-4	ASSLRQGEGEKLF
TRBV2	TRBJ2-1	ASRVTVSYNEQF
TRBV28	TRBJ2-3	ASRGLQYTDTQY